Below, 5 T cell receptor beta chains from the same sample are listed, as sequenced in a study of cytomegalovirus exposure and HLA in healthy donors. 60 Vbeta and 13 Jbeta primers were used in PCR. Libraries were prepared by immunoSEQ multiplex PCR; TCRdb keeps only in-frame clonotypes and omits some of them. Here the sample spans 200,000 to 250,000 clones, approximately 84% being singletons. The material sequenced was PBMCs. Source of these receptors: a woman between 40 and 50 years old in good health and CMV-seronegative.

The chain uses TRBV5-6 and TRBJ2-7, with TRBD1 as a possible D gene (6 bases). Germline CDR1 reads SGHDT; CDR2 reads YYEEEE. Trimming left V 4 bases short and J 4 bases short, with 18 bases between. The CDR3 sequence is 15 residues long. CDR3 DNA sequence: TGTGCCAGCAGCCCAGCAGGGGCGAGCCAATACGAGCAGTACTTC. Its translation: CASSPAGASQYEQYF.

The chain carries TRBV6-5 and TRBJ1-2; D remains ambiguous. Looked up from germline, CDR1 is MNHEY and CDR2 is SVGAGI. Trimming pared 11 bases from V and 7 bases from J, leaving 17 bases between. The CDR3 consists of 12 residues. CDR3 bases: TGTGCCTCAAAAGAGGGCCGGACTGGCTACACCTTC. It yields the protein CASKEGRTGYTF.

The chain recombines TRBV5-1 with TRBJ1-1; D is perhaps TRBD1 (5 bases). The CDR3 is made up of 17 amino acids. CDR1 is SGHRS, CDR2 YFSETQ, per germline. V was clipped by 3 bases and J by 7 bases, with 25 bases between them. The CDR3 DNA reads as TGCGCCAGCAGCTCAAACTCGGCCTTAAGGCAGGGTGGTGAAGCTTTCTTT. Its protein product is CASSSNSALRQGGEAFF.

The chain couples TRBV6-5 to TRBJ2-7; D call uncertain. This CDR3 has 13 residues. The V end lost 5 bases, the J end lost 6 bases, and 14 bases lay between the germline ends. The V gene's germline CDR1 is MNHEY and CDR2 SVGAGI. For the CDR3, the DNA is TGTGCCAGCAGTCCGGCCCAGGATAGCGAGCAGTACTTC. Amino acid sequence: CASSPAQDSEQYF.

V is TRBV5-1 and J is TRBJ2-1; D might be TRBD2 (5 bases). Trimming took 4 bases from V and 5 from J, leaving 10 bases between them. Germline CDR1 and CDR2: SGHRS and YFSETQ. The CDR3 consists of 13 residues. The CDR3 DNA is TGCGCCAGCAGCCCCCTTAGCGACAATGAGCAGTTCTTC. It encodes CASSPLSDNEQFF.